This TCR beta chain stems from a study of T cell changes during pregnancy in multiple sclerosis. The CDR3 extends over 16 amino acids. CDR1 is SGHKS, CDR2 YYEKEE, per germline (reference sequence). V was cut by 4 bases and J by 2 bases, with 15 bases left in between. Only in-frame clones appear in the TCRdb table, and some are missing; sequencing was by immunoSEQ multiplex PCR. The data contain around 59,000 clones, 93% of them singletons. V gene TRBV5-5 combines with J gene TRBJ2-2, with D unclear. The specimen was CD8+ T cells from peripheral blood mononuclear cells, collected in the second trimester of pregnancy. This TCR derives from a female donor with multiple sclerosis, enrolled in a pregnancy study. CDR3 DNA sequence: TGTGCCAGCAGCCCGGGTACGACCCTTAACACCGGGGAGCTGTTTTTT. This codes for CASSPGTTLNTGELFF.